What follows are 20 T cell receptor beta chains derived from one specimen sequenced in a study of T-cell reconstitution after alpha-beta-depleted transplantation in children. Unique molecular identifiers were incorporated when the TCRbeta library was constructed. MiXCR, run by TCRdb on the PCR reads, gives a single entry per CDR3 protein. The sample yields hundreds of thousands of distinct CDR3 sequences, around 12% seen once. The source material was PBMCs from the stem cell graft donor, sampled from the stem cell graft. These receptors were obtained from a human donor who donated a stem cell graft to a child with acute lymphoblastic leukemia.

This clonotype was detected ten times or more. The rearrangement links TRBV10-3 to TRBJ2-2; 8 bases align to TRBD1. Germline trimming cut 7 bases from V and 2 bases from J; bases unmatched to any gene: 6. Germline CDR1 is ENHRY and CDR2 is SYGVKD. This CDR3 has 15 residues. The CDR3 DNA is TGTGCCATCACGATGACAGGGGAAAACACCGGGGAGCTGTTTTTT. This translates into CAITMTGENTGELFF.

This clonotype has a count of ten or more. DNA of the CDR3: TGCGCCAGCAGCCAAGTTTGGAGCTCTGGAAACACCATATATTTT. Protein: CASSQVWSSGNTIYF. This sequence joins TRBV4-3 and TRBJ1-3; D is unclear. This CDR3 comprises 15 residues. Germline loops: CDR1 LGHNA, CDR2 YSLEER. Trimming pared 1 base from V and 0 bases from J, leaving 7 bases between.

In DNA form, the CDR3 reads TGTGCCAGTAGTCGACGGACTGGTGGCTACGAGCAGTACTTC. Translating gives CASSRRTGGYEQYF. The V call is TRBV19, the J call TRBJ2-7; TRBD2 might be the D (5 bases). The germline gives CDR1 LNHDA, CDR2 SQIVND (reference sequence). CDR3 length: 14 amino acids. Trimming removed 5 bases from V and 3 bases from J, with 14 bases in between.

This clonotype was found many times. The V and J genes are TRBV7-3 and TRBJ1-4, with a weak D call TRBD1 (5 bases). From germline, CDR1 is SGHTA and CDR2 FQGTGA. This CDR3 has 15 residues. Between the trimmed V and J ends, which lost 1 base and 7 bases, there was a span of 13 bases. This CDR3 is CASSLRGGPGEKLFF. CDR3 in DNA: TGTGCCAGCAGCTTAAGGGGGGGTCCTGGTGAAAAACTGTTTTTT.

This chain uses TRBV7-9 with TRBJ2-1; D is undetermined. V lost 1 base and J 13 bases, leaving 8 bases between the germline ends. The CDR3 has 11 amino acids. Germline CDR1 SEHNR, CDR2 FQNEAQ (reference sequence). The CDR3 spells CASSLDGSQFF. Written as DNA, the CDR3 is TGTGCCAGCAGCTTAGATGGTAGTCAGTTCTTC.

This clonotype was seen repeatedly, ten times or more. The chain uses TRBV6-5 and TRBJ2-7; 7 positions match TRBD2. V gave up 9 bases and J gave up 5 bases; unmatched junction bases: 10. CDR1 MNHEY and CDR2 SVGAGI come from the germline V gene. The CDR3 is 13 amino acids. Here the CDR3 DNA reads TGTGCCAGTACCCGGGGGGAGAACCACGAGCAGTACTTC. It encodes CASTRGENHEQYF.

This clonotype was detected ten times or more. The chain employs TRBV20-1 and TRBJ1-2; the D is unclear. This CDR3 has 14 residues. Trimming took 1 base from V and 3 from J, leaving 12 bases between them. CDR1 is DFQATT and CDR2 is SNEGSKA in the germline V gene (reference sequence). The CDR3 loop reads CSARGRLPYYGYTF. CDR3 bases: TGCAGTGCTAGAGGCAGGTTGCCTTACTATGGCTACACCTTC.

On this clonotype: One base away lies a much larger clone, so this may be a sequencing read error. This chain links TRBV30 with TRBJ1-5, with 7 nucleotides matching TRBD1. This CDR3 is built from 14 residues. Germline V gene sequence: CDR1 GTSNPN, CDR2 SVGIG (reference sequence). The CDR3 reads CAWDGGGVGQPKHF. The CDR3, as DNA: TGTGCCTGGGATGGAGGGGGCGTAGGACAGCCCAAGCATTTT.

This clonotype has ten or more counts. The gene calls are TRBV7-6 and TRBJ2-2, with 8 bases aligning to TRBD2. This CDR3 is built from 17 residues. Trimming cost V 1 base and J 2 bases; bases outside gene matches: 6. Germline loops: CDR1 SGHVS, CDR2 FNYEAQ. The CDR3 DNA sequence: TGTGCCAGCAGCTTAGAACTAGCGGAGTCTAACACCGGGGAGCTGTTTTTT. The encoded protein is CASSLELAESNTGELFF.

This clonotype was picked up a small number of times. Here the CDR3 DNA reads TGCAGCGTTGGCGGTCATGAGCAGTTCTTC. This encodes CSVGGHEQFF. V usage is TRBV29-1 and J usage is TRBJ2-1, with unresolved D. CDR1 is SQVTM, CDR2 ANQGSEA, per germline. V dropped 4 bases and J dropped 8 bases, with 6 bases sitting between them. The CDR3 totals 10 residues.

This clonotype was counted many times. This chain joins TRBV6-2 or TRBV6-3 and TRBJ2-1; no firm D call. The length of the CDR3 is 12 residues. The V and J ends lost 3 bases and 12 bases respectively, with 12 bases between them. Germline V CDR1 and CDR2: MNHEY, SVGEGT. As DNA, the CDR3 is TGTGCCAGCAGTTATATGGGCGTTGCGCAGTTCTTC. Protein product: CASSYMGVAQFF.

In this sample, this clonotype turned up many times. This sequence joins TRBV4-3 and TRBJ1-6, with D unclear. CDR3 length: 14 residues. V was pared by 4 bases and J by 7 bases, with 11 bases between. Germline loops: CDR1 LGHNA, CDR2 YSLEER. CDR3 sequence (DNA): TGCGCCAGCAGCCCCGGGGAAGGGAATTCACCCCTCCACTTT. Translation gives CASSPGEGNSPLHF.

At least ten counts were recorded for this clonotype. The V and J genes are TRBV4-2 and TRBJ2-2; 7 bases are shared with TRBD2. Per germline, CDR1 LGHNA and CDR2 YNFKEQ. The CDR3 consists of 16 residues. After removal of 0 bases from V and 3 bases from J, the junction contained 4 bases not matched to a gene. This chain's CDR3 is CASSQDRGSYTGELFF. The CDR3 DNA sequence: TGTGCCAGCAGCCAAGATCGCGGGAGCTACACCGGGGAGCTGTTTTTT.

This clonotype has more than one count but fewer than ten. The chain joins TRBV20-1 to TRBJ2-3; tentatively, D is TRBD2 (5 bases). From germline, CDR1 is DFQATT and CDR2 SNEGSKA (reference sequence). V gave up 0 bases and J gave up 8 bases, with 15 bases separating them. This CDR3 is built from 14 residues. CDR3 amino acids: CSARDSMGSGTQYF. The CDR3, as DNA: TGCAGTGCTAGAGATAGTATGGGAAGCGGTACGCAGTATTTT.

This clonotype was seen a handful of times. V and J are TRBV15 and TRBJ1-1; TRBD1 aligns across 8 bases. There are 14 residues in the CDR3. J was trimmed by 1 base and V by 6 bases; bases with no gene match: 4. From germline, CDR1 is LNHNV and CDR2 YYDKDF (reference sequence). CDR3 region: CATSPDRGNTEAFF. The CDR3, as DNA: TGTGCCACCAGTCCCGACAGGGGGAACACTGAAGCTTTCTTT.

The chain couples TRBV5-1 to TRBJ1-2; 10 positions agree with TRBD1. Germline trimming cut 5 bases from V and 4 bases from J; bases unmatched to any gene: 5. This CDR3 has 14 amino acids. Germline V gene lookup returns CDR1 SGHRS and CDR2 YFSETQ. The CDR3 sequence: CASRGDRGIYGYTF. The CDR3 nucleotides are TGCGCCAGCAGAGGGGACAGGGGAATCTATGGCTACACCTTC. Based on the CDR3 plus reference TRBV5-1 and TRBJ1-2, the full variable domain is KAGVTQTPRYLIKTRGQQVTLSCSPISGHRSVSWYQQTPGQGLQFLFEYFSETQRNKGNFPGRFSGRQFSNSRSEMNVSTLELGDSALYLCASRGDRGIYGYTFGSGTRLTVV.

Worth noting for this clonotype: A much larger clone differs from this one at a single base, so this may be a read error. V is TRBV20-1 and J is TRBJ1-5; D remains unclear. The CDR3 is 12 amino acids. The germline CDR1 and CDR2 sequences are DFQATT and SNEGSKA (reference sequence). CDR3 nucleotide sequence: TGCAGTGCTCCGGTGGGGAATCAGCTCCAGCATTTT. Protein sequence: CSAPVGNQLQHF.

This clonotype came up many times. The chain has TRBV29-1 and TRBJ2-5; TRBD1 might be the D (6 bases). Germline CDR1 SQVTM, CDR2 ANQGSEA. V was pared by 2 bases and J by 9 bases, with 16 bases between. The CDR3 spans 13 residues. CDR3 protein: CSVESDRPRAQYF. The CDR3 DNA reads as TGCAGCGTTGAAAGCGACAGGCCGAGGGCCCAGTACTTC. The full variable domain, its missing parts supplied by reference TRBV29-1 and TRBJ2-5, is SAVISQKPSRDICQRGTSLTIQCQVDSQVTMMFWYRQQPGQSLTLIATANQGSEATYESGFVIDKFPISRPNLTFSTLTVSNMSPEDSSIYLCSVESDRPRAQYFGPGTRLLVL.

This clonotype was counted ten times or more. J is TRBJ2-7 and V is TRBV20-1; D uncertain. Germline CDR1 is DFQATT and CDR2 is SNEGSKA (reference sequence). This CDR3 has 13 amino acids. V was shortened by 6 bases and J by 0 bases, with 12 bases between the two germline ends. The CDR3 here is CSATDGGSYEQYF. The DNA of the CDR3 is TGCAGTGCCACAGACGGTGGCTCCTACGAGCAGTACTTC.

The J gene is TRBJ2-2, the V gene TRBV7-7, with 12 bases fitting TRBD1. V lost 6 bases, J lost 3 bases, and 5 bases stayed unmatched. The CDR3 extends over 16 amino acids. The germline CDR1 and CDR2 sequences are SSHAT and FNYEAQ (reference sequence). CDR3 in DNA: TGTGCCAGCAGTCGGGACAGGGGGCGCGACACCGGGGAGCTGTTTTTT. Its protein is CASSRDRGRDTGELFF. Variable domain in full (rest from reference TRBV7-7 and TRBJ2-2): GAGVSQSPRYKVTKRGQDVTLRCDPISSHATLYWYQQALGQGPEFLTYFNYEAQPDKSGLPSDRFSAERPEGSISTLTIQRTEQRDSAMYRCASSRDRGRDTGELFFGEGSRLTVL.